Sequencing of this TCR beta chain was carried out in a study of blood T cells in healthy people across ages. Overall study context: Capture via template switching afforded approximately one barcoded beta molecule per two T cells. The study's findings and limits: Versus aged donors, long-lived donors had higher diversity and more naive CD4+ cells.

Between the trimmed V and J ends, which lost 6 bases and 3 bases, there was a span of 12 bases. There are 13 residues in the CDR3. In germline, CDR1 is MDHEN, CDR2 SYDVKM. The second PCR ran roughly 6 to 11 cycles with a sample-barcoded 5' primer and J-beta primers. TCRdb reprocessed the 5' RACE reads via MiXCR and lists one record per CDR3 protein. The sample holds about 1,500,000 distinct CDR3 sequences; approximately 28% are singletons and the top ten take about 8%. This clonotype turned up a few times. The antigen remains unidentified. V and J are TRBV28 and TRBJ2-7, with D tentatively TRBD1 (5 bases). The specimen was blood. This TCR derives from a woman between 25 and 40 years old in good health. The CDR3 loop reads CASSSQQVYEQYF. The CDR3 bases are TGTGCCAGCAGCAGCCAACAGGTCTACGAGCAGTACTTC. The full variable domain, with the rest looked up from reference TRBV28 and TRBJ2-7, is DVKVTQSSRYLVKRTGEKVFLECVQDMDHENMFWYRQDPGLGLRLIYFSYDVKMKEKGDIPEGYSVSREKKERFSLILESASTNQTSMYLCASSSQQVYEQYFGPGTRLTVT.